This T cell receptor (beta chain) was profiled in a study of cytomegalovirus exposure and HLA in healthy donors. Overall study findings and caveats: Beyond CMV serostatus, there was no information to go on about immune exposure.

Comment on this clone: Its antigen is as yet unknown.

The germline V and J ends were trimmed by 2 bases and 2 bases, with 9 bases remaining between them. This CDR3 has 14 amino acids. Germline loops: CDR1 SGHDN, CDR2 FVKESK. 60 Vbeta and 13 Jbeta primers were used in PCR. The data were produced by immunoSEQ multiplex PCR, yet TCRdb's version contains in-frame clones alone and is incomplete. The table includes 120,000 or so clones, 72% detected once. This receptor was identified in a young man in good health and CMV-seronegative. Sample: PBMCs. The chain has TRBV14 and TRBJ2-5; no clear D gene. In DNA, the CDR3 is TGTGCCAGCAGCCAAAAGGCAGGACAAGAGACCCAGTACTTC. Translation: CASSQKAGQETQYF.